This T cell receptor (beta chain) was profiled in a study of CD8 T cells in Susac syndrome. TEMRA cells were enriched by FACS, while CD8+ and CD4+ T cells were obtained through a negative isolation that was performed magnetically. An amount of RNA that ranged from roughly 0.45 to 1 ug was reverse transcribed with random hexamers. It was immunoSEQ multiplex PCR that amplified TCR beta CDR3 across 54 Vbeta and 13 Jbeta. TCRdb fed the immunoSEQ multiplex PCR reads into MiXCR, producing one record per CDR3 protein. The sample carries more than 150,000 distinct CDR3 sequences, approximately 96% recorded once. The sequence came from a human donor with multiple sclerosis. Sequenced sample: CD8+ T cells from PBMCs.

CDR3 residues: CATSRDRGDEQYF. The CDR3 DNA sequence: TGTGCCACCAGCAGAGATCGGGGGGACGAGCAGTACTTC. The chain employs TRBV15 and TRBJ2-7, with 7 bases identical to TRBD2. The CDR3 sequence is 13 residues long. The germline V gene has CDR1 LNHNV and CDR2 YYDKDF (reference sequence). V shed 0 bases, J shed 5 bases, and the junction held 1 base outside the gene matches.